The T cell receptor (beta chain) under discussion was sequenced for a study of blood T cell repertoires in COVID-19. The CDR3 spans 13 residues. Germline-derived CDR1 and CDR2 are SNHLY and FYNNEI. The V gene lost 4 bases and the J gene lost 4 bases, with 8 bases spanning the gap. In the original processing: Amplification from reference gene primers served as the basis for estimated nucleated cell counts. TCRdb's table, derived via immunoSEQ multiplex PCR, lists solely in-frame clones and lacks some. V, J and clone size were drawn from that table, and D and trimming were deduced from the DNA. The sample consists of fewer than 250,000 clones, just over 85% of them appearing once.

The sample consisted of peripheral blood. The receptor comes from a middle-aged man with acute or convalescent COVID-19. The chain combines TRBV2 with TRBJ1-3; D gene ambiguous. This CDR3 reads CASSGPAGNTIYF. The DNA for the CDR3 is TGTGCCAGCAGTGGGCCAGCGGGAAACACCATATATTTT.